This T cell receptor (beta chain) was documented in a study of identical twins. This clonotype came up many times. Its antigen is not known. Via MiXCR, TCRdb re-called the 5' RACE reads, giving one row per CDR3 protein. The table lists around 340,000 distinct CDR3 sequences, approximately 9.1% of them singletons, with about 8.1% in the top ten. The ends were cut back, 2 bases at V and 4 bases at J, with 10 bases in the middle. The CDR3 has 14 residues. Study results and caveats: Not following the same donors, the study drew its conclusions from cross-sectional statistical analysis. When twins shared out-of-frame alpha sequences, those sequences had excess low generation probability.

The sequenced sample consisted of naive T cells sorted from blood. The TCR was taken from a woman in her forties or fifties in good health. J is TRBJ2-3 and V is TRBV12-3 or TRBV12-4; D remains unclear. The CDR3 region has the DNA TGTGCCAGCAGTTTAAGGCTACCCCCAGATACGCAGTATTTT. Translated: CASSLRLPPDTQYF.